The 7 T cell receptor beta chains presented below share a single source sample, sequenced in a study of T cells in narcolepsy. Clones were sequenced by immunoSEQ multiplex PCR, and TCRdb holds only the in-frame ones, with some missing. The table lists under 35,000 clones, almost 90% of them singletons. Sequenced material: CD45RA- memory CD4+ T cells from PBMCs. The receptors were sampled from a human donor with narcolepsy.

Written as DNA, the CDR3 is TGTGCCAGCTCACCAAACACTGAAGCTTTCTTT. Amino acids: CASSPNTEAFF. The chain carries TRBV18 and TRBJ1-1; no reliable D call. The CDR3 contains 11 residues. Germline V gene sequence: CDR1 KGHSH, CDR2 LQKENI. V shed 2 bases and J shed 2 bases, with 0 bases lying between them.

CDR3 sequence (DNA): TGTGCCAGCAGCCAGAGGGACAGGGTGGGTTCACCCCTCCACTTT. Amino acids: CASSQRDRVGSPLHF. The chain couples TRBV7-2 to TRBJ1-6; 9 nucleotides align to TRBD1. The length of the CDR3 is 15 residues. V shed 5 bases, J shed 9 bases, and the junction held 8 bases outside the gene matches. Germline lookup yields CDR1 SGHTA and CDR2 FQGNSA. Filled out from reference TRBV7-2 and TRBJ1-6, the complete variable domain reads GAGVSQSPSNKVTEKGKDVELRCDPISGHTALYWYRQSLGQGLEFLIYFQGNSAPDKSGLPSDRFSAERTGGSVSTLTIQRTQQEDSAVYLCASSQRDRVGSPLHFGNGTRLTVT.

The table lists this clone with a count of one. The rearrangement links TRBV5-6 to TRBJ2-3; unclear D gene. The CDR3 sequence is 15 residues long. V shed 3 bases and J shed 0 bases, with 11 bases lying between them. Germline loops: CDR1 SGHDT, CDR2 YYEEEE. The CDR3 sequence: CASSYSGGSTDTQYF. CDR3 bases: TGTGCCAGCAGCTACTCTGGCGGTAGCACAGATACGCAGTATTTT.

J is TRBJ1-5 and V is TRBV11-2; D gene ambiguous. Germline loops: CDR1 SGHAT, CDR2 FQNNGV. This CDR3 contains 13 residues. The ends were cut back, 3 bases at V and 7 bases at J, with 10 bases in the middle. The CDR3 region is CASSFERNQPQHF. The CDR3 DNA reads TGTGCCAGCAGCTTCGAACGGAACCAGCCCCAGCATTTT. Drawing the rest from reference TRBV11-2 and TRBJ1-5, the complete variable domain is EAGVAQSPRYKIIEKRQSVAFWCNPISGHATLYWYQQILGQGPKLLIQFQNNGVVDDSQLPKDRFSAERLKGVDSTLKIQPAKLEDSAVYLCASSFERNQPQHFGDGTRLSIL.

The V call is TRBV27, the J call TRBJ1-1; D is undetermined. CDR3 length equals 15 residues. V lost 5 bases, J lost 1 base, and 14 bases lay in between. CDR1 is MNHEY, CDR2 SMNVEV, per germline (reference sequence). CDR3 coding DNA: TGTGCCAGCAGTCCTCCGGGGTTGAGGAACACTGAAGCTTTCTTT. The encoded protein is CASSPPGLRNTEAFF.

The V call is TRBV28, the J call TRBJ1-4, with D perhaps matching TRBD1 (5 bases). The CDR3 spans 14 residues. The germline CDR1 and CDR2 sequences are MDHEN and SYDVKM. V gave up 4 bases and J gave up 5 bases, with 11 bases separating them. The DNA of the CDR3 is TGTGCCAGCAGTTGGGGCAGGCTGAATGAAAAACTGTTTTTT. The encoded protein is CASSWGRLNEKLFF. The full variable domain, in which reference TRBV28 and TRBJ1-4 provide the parts outside the CDR3, is DVKVTQSSRYLVKRTGEKVFLECVQDMDHENMFWYRQDPGLGLRLIYFSYDVKMKEKGDIPEGYSVSREKKERFSLILESASTNQTSMYLCASSWGRLNEKLFFGSGTQLSVL.

The V call is TRBV18, the J call TRBJ2-1; no clear D gene. This CDR3 contains 14 residues. V shed 1 base and J shed 7 bases, with 11 bases lying between them. The germline gives CDR1 KGHSH, CDR2 LQKENI. CDR3 loop: CASSPQGTVNEQFF. CDR3 DNA: TGTGCCAGCTCACCACAGGGAACAGTGAATGAGCAGTTCTTC.